This is a list of T cell receptor beta chains from one sample in a study of cytomegalovirus exposure and HLA in healthy donors. TCRdb's copy holds only in-frame clones and misses some; the assay was immunoSEQ multiplex PCR. The sample records 100,000 or so clones, around 75% being singletons. Sample: PBMCs. The receptors shown here come from a man between 40 and 49 years old in good health and CMV-seronegative. The CDR3 runs from the conserved cysteine through the conserved F or W. Each record gives: V gene, D gene, J gene, CDR3 length, clone size, CDR3 protein, CDR3 DNA. The D gene is left open where the match is weak. Only part of the rows carry a size: once, few, many, or a class if the clone is expanded.

>TRBV9|NA|TRBJ2-7|15|NA
CASSAGTLSSYEQYF
TGTGCCAGCAGCGCCGGGACACTGAGCTCCTACGAGCAGTACTTC
>TRBV5-1|NA|TRBJ2-3|14|NA
CASSLGRGTDTQYF
TGCGCCAGCAGCTTGGGTCGGGGGACAGATACGCAGTATTTT
>TRBV5-6|TRBD2|TRBJ2-5|15|NA
CASSLVPSGIETQYF
TGTGCCAGCAGCTTGGTGCCTAGCGGGATCGAGACCCAGTACTTC
>TRBV7-9|NA|TRBJ2-5|13|NA
CASSPEAKETQYF
TGTGCCAGCAGCCCCGAGGCAAAAGAGACCCAGTACTTC
>TRBV15|NA|TRBJ1-2|12|NA
CATADRNYGYTF
TGTGCCACCGCGGACAGAAACTATGGCTACACCTTC
>TRBV10-3|NA|TRBJ2-7|13|NA
CAISRDPMGEQYF
TGTGCCATCAGCAGGGATCCTATGGGGGAGCAGTACTTC
>TRBV5-4|TRBD2|TRBJ2-2|15|NA
CASSSQRGGTGELFF
TGTGCCAGCAGCTCCCAGCGGGGGGGCACCGGGGAGCTGTTTTTT
>TRBV10-3|TRBD1|TRBJ1-1|15|NA
CATSWTGLRGTEAFF
TGTGCCACAAGCTGGACAGGGTTAAGAGGAACTGAAGCTTTCTTT
>TRBV6-5|NA|TRBJ1-2|15|NA
CASSYSEVANYGYTF
TGTGCCAGCAGTTACTCGGAGGTCGCTAACTATGGCTACACCTTC
>TRBV28|NA|TRBJ1-6|17|NA
CASKSGHTQAPEFPLHF
TGTGCCAGCAAGAGTGGCCACACACAGGCACCTGAATTCCCCCTCCACTTT
>TRBV7-2|NA|TRBJ1-1|14|few
CASSLLQSKSEAFF
TGTGCCAGCAGCTTACTACAGTCGAAGAGTGAAGCTTTCTTT
>TRBV5-1|TRBD1|TRBJ2-7|13|NA
CASGFGTGEEQYF
TGCGCCAGCGGATTTGGGACAGGCGAGGAGCAGTACTTC
>TRBV9|TRBD2|TRBJ2-5|15|NA
CASRLSGGTQETQYF
TGTGCCAGCAGGCTATCGGGAGGGACCCAAGAGACCCAGTACTTC
>TRBV18|NA|TRBJ2-1|13|NA
CASSPLAIDEQFF
TGTGCCAGCTCACCACTCGCGATCGATGAGCAGTTCTTC
>TRBV18|TRBD1|TRBJ1-1|15|NA
CASSPGQGKNTEAFF
TGTGCCAGCTCACCAGGACAGGGGAAGAACACTGAAGCTTTCTTT
>TRBV9|NA|TRBJ1-3|15|NA
CASSVDPFPGNTIYF
TGTGCCAGCAGCGTAGATCCGTTTCCTGGAAACACCATATATTTT
>TRBV9|NA|TRBJ1-2|15|NA
CASSSDTPGLGGYTF
TGTGCCAGCAGCTCGGACACACCCGGATTGGGGGGCTACACCTTC
>TRBV5-1|NA|TRBJ2-7|15|NA
CASSLTISGTYEQYF
TGCGCCAGCAGCTTGACCATTAGCGGAACCTACGAGCAGTACTTC
>TRBV21-1|NA|TRBJ1-4|15|NA
CASSTLTGGDKKLFF
TGTGCCAGCAGCACGTTGACAGGGGGCGATAAAAAACTGTTTTTT
>TRBV12-5|TRBD2|TRBJ2-1|15|NA
CASGLAIAGRNEQFF
TGTGCTAGTGGTTTGGCTATAGCGGGGCGGAATGAGCAGTTCTTC
>TRBV4-1|NA|TRBJ1-1|14|NA
CASSQGQLDTEAFF
TGCGCCAGCAGCCAAGGACAGTTGGACACTGAAGCTTTCTTT
>TRBV6-1|TRBD2|TRBJ2-7|15|few
CASKISGRASYEQYF
TGTGCCAGCAAGATAAGCGGGAGGGCCTCCTACGAGCAGTACTTC
>TRBV9|TRBD1|TRBJ1-2|16|NA
CASSVSGTGAVYGYTF
TGTGCCAGCAGCGTCTCCGGGACAGGGGCCGTCTATGGCTACACCTTC
>TRBV5-4|NA|TRBJ1-1|13|NA
CASSGQPNTEAFF
TGTGCCAGCAGCGGACAGCCGAACACTGAAGCTTTCTTT
>TRBV27|TRBD2|TRBJ2-3|16|NA
CASSQSGGPLIDTQYF
TGTGCCAGCAGTCAGTCGGGGGGGCCCCTTATTGATACGCAGTATTTT
>TRBV7-9|NA|TRBJ1-2|15|NA
CASSLAALDIYGYTF
TGTGCCAGCAGCTTAGCCGCCCTGGACATCTATGGCTACACCTTC
>TRBV7-3|NA|TRBJ1-1|13|NA
CASSARLNTEAFF
TGTGCCAGCAGCGCTAGATTGAACACTGAAGCTTTCTTT
>TRBV2|NA|TRBJ2-5|13|NA
CASSEEGKETQYF
TGTGCCAGCAGTGAGGAGGGGAAGGAGACCCAGTACTTC
>TRBV6-1|NA|TRBJ1-5|15|NA
CASSEITYRIQPQHF
TGTGCCAGCAGTGAAATCACGTACAGGATACAGCCCCAGCATTTT
>TRBV5-5|TRBD1|TRBJ1-4|16|NA
CASSLARDRANEKLFF
TGTGCCAGCAGCTTGGCCCGCGACAGGGCTAATGAAAAACTGTTTTTT
>TRBV15|NA|TRBJ2-7|17|NA
CATSRVYGVRADYEQYF
TGTGCCACCAGCAGAGTTTACGGGGTTAGAGCTGACTACGAGCAGTACTTC
>TRBV5-1|NA|TRBJ2-7|14|few
CASSGGGATYEQYF
TGCGCCAGCAGCGGCGGAGGGGCAACCTACGAGCAGTACTTC
>TRBV30|NA|TRBJ2-3|15|NA
CAWSMSGPSTDTQYF
TGTGCCTGGAGTATGAGCGGCCCGTCCACAGATACGCAGTATTTT
>TRBV5-6|NA|TRBJ1-2|13|NA
CASSLREAHGYTF
TGTGCCAGCAGCCTACGGGAGGCCCATGGCTACACCTTC
>TRBV18|TRBD1|TRBJ1-4|15|NA
CASSRDRGGDEKLFF
TGTGCCAGCTCAAGGGACAGGGGAGGAGATGAAAAACTGTTTTTT
>TRBV14|TRBD1|TRBJ1-2|14|NA
CASSQYGQGIGYTF
TGTGCCAGCAGCCAATATGGACAGGGTATTGGCTACACCTTC
>TRBV5-1|NA|TRBJ2-5|15|NA
CASSLLGAQQETQYF
TGCGCCAGCAGCTTGCTAGGGGCGCAGCAAGAGACCCAGTACTTC
>TRBV14|TRBD1|TRBJ2-7|15|NA
CASSHQTGGDYEQYF
TGTGCCAGCAGCCACCAGACAGGGGGAGACTACGAGCAGTACTTC
>TRBV30|NA|TRBJ2-7|14|NA
CACHGDSFSYEQYF
TGTGCCTGCCACGGCGACAGTTTCTCCTACGAGCAGTACTTC
>TRBV30|TRBD1|TRBJ2-6|16|once
CAWSETGFSGANVLTF
TGTGCCTGGAGTGAGACAGGGTTCTCTGGGGCCAACGTCCTGACTTTC